Shown below are 30 T cell receptor beta chains from a single sample sequenced in a study of beta chain features in type 1 diabetes. Investigators reverse transcribed all isolated RNA, so they sequenced expressed TCRB transcripts. This table comes from immunoSEQ multiplex PCR, and its TCRdb copy is limited to in-frame clones, with some not included. The data contain roughly 120,000 clones, approximately 39% of them seen just once; the ten biggest clones take up about 0.07%. Sequenced: stem cell memory CD4+ T cells from blood. The receptors here all came from a woman aged 18-35 years in good health.

The rearrangement joins TRBV28 to TRBJ1-3; D remains ambiguous. Trimming removed 2 bases from V and 7 bases from J, with 15 bases in between. This CDR3 contains 15 residues. Germline loops: CDR1 MDHEN, CDR2 SYDVKM. The DNA of the CDR3 is TGTGCCAGCAGTTTAGAGGCCATGAGAGGTAACACCATATATTTT. It is translated as CASSLEAMRGNTIYF.

This clone was observed a few times. This chain links TRBV29-1 with TRBJ2-3; 7 nucleotides agree with TRBD1. CDR1 SQVTM and CDR2 ANQGSEA come from the germline V gene. The V and J ends lost 4 bases and 0 bases, in that order; junction bases with no gene match: 10. The CDR3 length is 16 residues. The CDR3 is CSVVFSGQRSTDTQYF. In nucleotides, the CDR3 is TGCAGCGTTGTTTTCTCGGGACAGCGAAGCACAGATACGCAGTATTTT.

This chain joins TRBV5-1 and TRBJ2-5, with TRBD2 matching over 7 bases. J gave up 2 bases and V 1 base, and 5 bases lay outside the gene matches. The CDR3 totals 15 residues. The V gene's germline CDR1 is SGHRS and CDR2 YFSETQ. CDR3 sequence (DNA): TGCGCCAGCAGCTTGACGTCTAGCGGTCAAGAGACCCAGTACTTC. Translating gives CASSLTSSGQETQYF.

V and J are TRBV11-1 and TRBJ2-4; D is perhaps TRBD2 (5 bases). CDR1 and CDR2 (germline): SGHAT, FQDESV (reference sequence). The CDR3 covers 14 residues. Trimming shortened V by 3 bases and J by 6 bases, and 12 bases separated the two germline ends. CDR3 amino acids: CASSFFAGGNIQYF. As DNA, the CDR3 is TGTGCCAGCAGCTTCTTTGCGGGTGGAAACATTCAGTACTTC.

This clone came up a few times. J is TRBJ2-1 and V is TRBV6-5; TRBD2 agrees at 10 bases. The germline V gene encodes CDR1 MNHEY and CDR2 SVGAGI. V trimming: 4 bases; J trimming: 8 bases; junction bases outside the gene matches: 8. This CDR3 is built from 15 residues. CDR3 coding DNA: TGTGCCAGCAGTTTACTAGCGGGATATCTTCATGAGCAGTTCTTC. Translation: CASSLLAGYLHEQFF.

CDR3: CASNYRGPDYGYTF. DNA of the CDR3: TGTGCCAGCAACTACAGGGGGCCCGACTATGGCTACACCTTC. This sequence joins TRBV19 and TRBJ1-2, with 9 bases fitting TRBD1. Germline lookup yields CDR1 LNHDA and CDR2 SQIVND (reference sequence). The CDR3 contains 14 residues. The trim removed 9 bases at V and 3 bases at J, leaving 8 bases unmatched.

The rearrangement uses TRBV6-1 and TRBJ2-1, with TRBD2 matching 7 bases. Germline assignment: CDR1 MNHNS and CDR2 SASEGT. The CDR3 contains 13 residues. V was pared by 5 bases and J by 9 bases, with 7 bases of the junction left unmatched. CDR3 sequence (DNA): TGTGCCAGCAGTACAACTTGGGGGGGTGAGCAGTTCTTC. It codes for CASSTTWGGEQFF.

This clone was detected only a few times. The rearrangement joins TRBV5-1 to TRBJ2-7, with D perhaps matching TRBD2 (6 bases). Germline values: CDR1 SGHRS, CDR2 YFSETQ. V was trimmed by 1 base and J by 1 base, leaving 12 bases between them. The CDR3 spans 15 residues. This CDR3 is CASSLLRGTSYEQYF. The CDR3 coding sequence is TGCGCCAGCAGCTTGTTGCGGGGAACGTCCTACGAGCAGTACTTC.

The chain is built from TRBV5-1 and TRBJ2-6; a possible D gene is TRBD2 (6 bases). The ends were cut back, 4 bases at V and 8 bases at J, with 16 bases in the middle. Germline CDR1 and CDR2: SGHRS and YFSETQ. This CDR3 has 15 amino acids. DNA for the CDR3: TGCGCCAGCAGCCTGGGAGGCCCCATGTCCAACGTCCTGACTTTC. It codes for CASSLGGPMSNVLTF.

The CDR3 spells CASSRQGRFTGELFF. The CDR3 nucleotides read TGTGCCAGCAGCAGACAGGGGCGGTTCACCGGGGAGCTGTTTTTT. This sequence joins TRBV11-2 and TRBJ2-2, with 8 bases lining up with TRBD1. The V and J ends lost 5 bases and 4 bases, in that order; junction bases with no gene match: 6. The CDR3 loop spans 15 amino acids. Germline-derived CDR1 and CDR2 are SGHAT and FQNNGV.

This rearrangement joins TRBV9 to TRBJ2-1; 12 bases are a match to TRBD2. The CDR3 runs to 15 residues. Germline V gene sequence: CDR1 SGDLS, CDR2 YYNGEE. With V trimmed by 3 bases and J by 9 bases, 7 bases remained unmatched. The DNA of the CDR3 is TGTGCCAGCAGCGCAACTAGCGGGAGGTATGGTGAGCAGTTCTTC. The encoded protein is CASSATSGRYGEQFF.

The chain carries TRBV4-1 and TRBJ2-4, with 8 bases lining up with TRBD2. This CDR3 region has 17 residues. The trim removed 3 bases at V and 8 bases at J, leaving 15 bases unmatched. Germline V lookup: CDR1 MGHRA, CDR2 YSYEKL. CDR3 DNA: TGCGCCAGCAGCCAGGGAAGCGGGAGTCGTTCCTCCTACATTCAGTACTTC. Translating it yields CASSQGSGSRSSYIQYF.

V is TRBV6-6 and J is TRBJ1-2, with D maybe TRBD1 (6 bases). Germline V gene sequence: CDR1 MNHNY, CDR2 SVGAGI (reference sequence). This CDR3 region has 15 residues. V was trimmed by 5 bases and J by 4 bases, leaving 17 bases between them. CDR3 nucleotide sequence: TGTGCCAGCAGTCAACGACTTACAGGGTTCTATGGCTACACCTTC. Its translation: CASSQRLTGFYGYTF.

This clone was seen only a few times. The rearrangement joins TRBV7-2 to TRBJ1-1, with TRBD1 as a possible D gene (6 bases). Germline V gives CDR1 SGHTA, CDR2 FQGNSA. The CDR3 consists of 16 residues. V dropped 2 bases and J dropped 1 base, with 14 bases sitting between them. Here the CDR3 DNA reads TGTGCCAGCAGCTTAACATCAGGGGCTACGAACACTGAAGCTTTCTTT. Amino acid sequence: CASSLTSGATNTEAFF.

This chain links TRBV6-5 with TRBJ2-3; a weak D match, TRBD1 (6 bases). CDR1 is MNHEY, CDR2 SVGAGI, per germline. The CDR3 contains 13 residues. V was shortened by 10 bases and J by 6 bases, with 17 bases between the two germline ends. CDR3 nucleotide sequence: TGTGCCACCACAACGAGAACAGGGGATACGCAGTATTTT. As protein: CATTTRTGDTQYF.

V is TRBV28 and J is TRBJ1-2; D possibly corresponds to TRBD1 (6 bases). The CDR3 length is 13 residues. Looked up from germline, CDR1 is MDHEN and CDR2 is SYDVKM. V lost 6 bases and J 5 bases, leaving 13 bases between the germline ends. CDR3 sequence: CASSITGRYGYTF. In nucleotides, the CDR3 is TGTGCCAGCAGCATCACAGGGCGGTATGGCTACACCTTC.

The chain carries TRBV6-9 and TRBJ2-1; weak D call: TRBD1 (6 bases). Germline V gene sequence: CDR1 MNHGY, CDR2 SVAAGI. CDR3 length equals 14 residues. Trimming removed 10 bases at V and 2 bases at J, with 15 bases between. CDR3 sequence: CATRQAPAYNEQFF. The CDR3 nucleotides read TGTGCCACCCGACAGGCCCCAGCCTACAATGAGCAGTTCTTC.

This clone was observed a few times. The chain recombines TRBV30 with TRBJ2-1; 10 positions agree with TRBD2. Germline V gene data show CDR1 as GTSNPN and CDR2 as SVGIG (reference sequence). V lost 2 bases, J lost 5 bases, and 6 bases stayed unmatched. The CDR3 runs 15 residues. CDR3 region: CAWSKWTSGNNEQFF. The CDR3 DNA follows: TGTGCCTGGAGTAAATGGACTAGCGGCAACAATGAGCAGTTCTTC.

The chain carries TRBV28 and TRBJ1-4, with D possibly TRBD1 on 5 matching bases. Germline CDR1 reads MDHEN; CDR2 reads SYDVKM. This CDR3 comprises 14 residues. With 6 bases removed from V and 7 bases from J, the gap between germline ends came to 15 bases. CDR3: CASRGPVGGEKLFF. CDR3 coding DNA: TGTGCCAGCAGGGGGCCGGTGGGAGGTGAAAAACTGTTTTTT.

This clone has just a few counts. The chain links TRBV18 to TRBJ2-5; 8 nucleotides match TRBD2. The CDR3 totals 16 residues. Germline assignment: CDR1 KGHSH and CDR2 LQKENI. The V gene end was trimmed by 3 bases and the J gene end by 4 bases; junction bases not matched to a gene: 10. CDR3 coding DNA: TGTGCCAGCTCACCGAGAGGGGGAGCGGGAGCAGAGACCCAGTACTTC. Translated, it gives CASSPRGGAGAETQYF.

V is TRBV2 and J is TRBJ1-2; TRBD1 aligns across 9 bases. The J segment lost 4 bases and the V segment lost 5 bases, leaving 11 bases of the junction unmatched. Germline V lookup: CDR1 SNHLY, CDR2 FYNNEI. CDR3 size: 16 residues. The CDR3 protein is CASSNRPGQGRYGYTF. CDR3 DNA: TGTGCCAGCAGTAACCGTCCGGGACAGGGCCGCTATGGCTACACCTTC.

This chain uses TRBV7-6 with TRBJ2-3, with D perhaps matching TRBD2 (6 bases). V was clipped by 5 bases and J by 4 bases, with 19 bases between them. Germline CDR1 and CDR2: SGHVS and FNYEAQ. The CDR3 spans 16 residues. The CDR3 here is CASSPRVVGEADTQYF. Here the CDR3 DNA reads TGTGCCAGCAGCCCCCGGGTCGTGGGGGAGGCAGATACGCAGTATTTT.

This chain uses TRBV6-6 with TRBJ1-2, with a weak D call TRBD1 (5 bases). Germline V gene sequence: CDR1 MNHNY, CDR2 SVGAGI (reference sequence). The CDR3 is made up of 13 amino acids. Between the trimmed V and J ends, which lost 10 bases and 7 bases, there was a span of 19 bases. CDR3 protein: CATIAGGGAGYTF. The CDR3 coding sequence is TGTGCCACCATTGCGGGGGGGGGAGCTGGCTACACCTTC.

The chain carries TRBV19 and TRBJ1-1; TRBD1 aligns across 10 bases. Losses at the gene ends were 9 bases for V and 4 bases for J; bases not matched to a gene: 5. Looked up from germline, CDR1 is LNHDA and CDR2 is SQIVND (reference sequence). This CDR3 region has 13 residues. For the CDR3, the DNA is TGTGCCAGCCAGGGACAGGGGTCCACTGAAGCTTTCTTT. This codes for CASQGQGSTEAFF.

This clone has just a few counts. The gene calls are TRBV30 and TRBJ2-5; 8 bases match TRBD1. Germline V CDR1 and CDR2: GTSNPN, SVGIG (reference sequence). This CDR3 comprises 13 residues. J was trimmed by 5 bases and V by 5 bases; bases with no gene match: 7. The CDR3 is CAWGQGWSETQYF. The CDR3 DNA sequence: TGTGCCTGGGGACAGGGATGGTCGGAGACCCAGTACTTC.

This sequence joins TRBV28 and TRBJ2-5, with D uncertain. The DNA matches TRBJ2-7 better at its end, which makes the J call doubtful. This CDR3 contains 12 residues. Germline CDR1 reads MDHEN; CDR2 reads SYDVKM. The CDR3 coding sequence is TGTGCCAGCAGAAGAATCCCCTACGAGCAGTACTTC. Protein: CASRRIPYEQYF.

This clone was seen more than once but under ten times. The chain combines TRBV19 with TRBJ2-2; 11 bases line up with TRBD2. Per the germline V gene, CDR1 is LNHDA and CDR2 is SQIVND (reference sequence). V trimming: 5 bases; J trimming: 5 bases; junction bases outside the gene matches: 13. The CDR3 totals 18 residues. CDR3 coding DNA: TGTGCCAGTAGTCGAGTGACTAGCGGGACCCGCGCTACCGGGGAGCTGTTTTTT. Translation gives CASSRVTSGTRATGELFF.

V and J are TRBV4-2 and TRBJ2-5; D might be TRBD2 (6 bases). This CDR3 is built from 17 residues. V shed 0 bases and J shed 4 bases, with 18 bases lying between them. CDR1 and CDR2 (germline): LGHNA, YNFKEQ. For the CDR3, the DNA is TGTGCCAGCAGCCAAGATGCGGGGTATGGATTGAGAGAGACCCAGTACTTC. It codes for CASSQDAGYGLRETQYF.

This clone was picked up a small number of times. The chain is built from TRBV7-2 and TRBJ2-5; possibly TRBD1 for D (5 bases). The germline V gene encodes CDR1 SGHTA and CDR2 FQGNSA. V lost 2 bases, J lost 1 base, and 11 bases lay in between. The CDR3 spans 15 residues. The CDR3 DNA reads TGTGCCAGCAGCTTACGGCAGACAGTCCAAGAGACCCAGTACTTC. As protein: CASSLRQTVQETQYF.

The CDR3 is CASSGGTSGLYEQYF. The CDR3 coding sequence is TGTGCCAGCAGTGGGGGGACTAGCGGGCTCTACGAGCAGTACTTC. The chain employs TRBV6-1 and TRBJ2-7, with 12 bases that match TRBD2. The CDR3 is 15 residues long. Losses at the gene ends were 4 bases for V and 3 bases for J; bases not matched to a gene: 4. Germline values: CDR1 MNHNS, CDR2 SASEGT.